The 11 T cell receptor beta chains below come from one sample, sequenced in a study of human versus mouse CDR3 diversity and MHC coevolution (dated by TCRdb to about 2017). Library prep was done by the immunoSEQ multiplex PCR assay. This immuneACCESS table, as held by TCRdb, lists in-frame sequences with V and J called but not all clones. Of the missing ones, under half trace to an unresolved V gene in checked studies; the others have no known cause. The sample table records roughly 81,000 clones; roughly 93% of these occur just once. The ten largest make up over 1.3% of the sample. Sequencing was carried out using naive CD4+ T cells from blood. The label giving this sample's cell subset or site can be read as: CD45RO-negative CD62L-positive naive CD4 T cells. The origin of the receptors is a person aged 25 to 69 in good health.

Details on this clone: A read error may produce the germline difference seen at one junction end. The gene calls are TRBV2 and TRBJ2-1, with a weak D call TRBD2 (6 bases). Per the germline V gene, CDR1 is SNHLY and CDR2 is FYNNEI. The CDR3 totals 13 residues. DNA for the CDR3: TGTGCCAGCAGAGGGGACTCCCACAATGAGCAGTTCTTC. Translated, it gives CASRGDSHNEQFF.

In the case of this clone: One junction end disagrees with the germline gene, perhaps due to a read error. The genes are TRBV7-3 and TRBJ2-2; D not resolved. CDR3 length: 14 residues. CDR1 is SGHTA, CDR2 FQGTGA, per germline. The CDR3 sequence: CASSLMPNIGELFF. CDR3 nucleotide sequence: TGTGCCAGCAGCTTAATGCCGAACATCGGGGAGCTGTTTTTT.

V and J are TRBV14 and TRBJ1-2; D unresolved. This CDR3 has 12 residues. Germline CDR1 reads SGHDN; CDR2 reads FVKESK. V lost 2 bases and J 3 bases, leaving 4 bases between the germline ends. The CDR3 DNA sequence: TGTGCCAGCAGCCAATTCGACTATGGCTACACCTTC. Translating gives CASSQFDYGYTF.

CDR3 coding DNA: TGTGCCAGCAGTGAATTCCGGGGAATGGACGAAAAACTGTTTTTT. It yields the protein CASSEFRGMDEKLFF. The gene calls are TRBV25-1 and TRBJ1-4, with D unclear. Germline V gene sequence: CDR1 MGHDK, CDR2 SYGVNS. Trimming pared 1 base from V and 8 bases from J, leaving 14 bases between. This CDR3 region has 15 residues.

The chain uses TRBV7-6 and TRBJ2-7; D is ambiguous. The CDR3 is 14 amino acids. Germline V gives CDR1 SGHVS, CDR2 FNYEAQ. Trimming shortened V by 1 base and J by 4 bases, and 11 bases separated the two germline ends. The CDR3, as DNA: TGTGCCAGCAGCTTAGGTGGCATTTCGTACGAGCAGTACTTC. This translates into CASSLGGISYEQYF.

This chain links TRBV7-7 with TRBJ2-1; the match to TRBD2 covers 13 bases. CDR3 size: 16 residues. V trimming: 5 bases; J trimming: 8 bases; junction bases outside the gene matches: 9. Germline values: CDR1 SSHAT, CDR2 FNYEAQ (reference sequence). The CDR3 protein is CASSAGGTSGKDEQFF. CDR3 bases: TGTGCCAGCAGCGCCGGTGGGACTAGCGGGAAAGATGAGCAGTTCTTC.

The rearrangement links TRBV29-1 to TRBJ2-1; 15 nucleotides line up with TRBD2. Germline V CDR1 and CDR2: SQVTM, ANQGSEA. V lost 6 bases to trimming and J lost 9 bases; unmatched junction nucleotides: 6. The CDR3 covers 14 residues. CDR3 nucleotides: TGCAGCGTCGGACTAGCGGGGGGGCCGAGTGAGCAGTTCTTC. This gives the protein CSVGLAGGPSEQFF.

With respect to this clone: Sequence at one end of the junction differs from germline and may be a read error. The V gene is TRBV6-5, the J gene TRBJ1-4; tentatively, D is TRBD1 (5 bases). This CDR3 spans 15 amino acids. Germline values: CDR1 MNHEY, CDR2 SVGAGI. The CDR3 spells CAGSASRVGKEKLFF. CDR3 nucleotide sequence: TGTGCCGGCAGTGCCTCCAGGGTGGGGAAGGAAAAACTGTTTTTT.

The chain is built from TRBV28 and TRBJ2-5; TRBD2 matches at 8 bases. The J call may be faulty, since TRBJ2-7 better matches the DNA end. Germline lookup yields CDR1 MDHEN and CDR2 SYDVKM. The CDR3 loop spans 16 amino acids. The CDR3 is CASSLVSGTRLDEQYF. CDR3 bases: TGTGCCAGCAGTTTAGTCTCCGGGACTAGATTGGACGAGCAGTACTTC.

This clone was detected only once. This chain uses TRBV27 with TRBJ1-1, with D possibly being TRBD1 (6 bases). The CDR3 contains 16 residues. V dropped 2 bases and J dropped 0 bases, with 13 bases sitting between them. The germline V gene has CDR1 MNHEY and CDR2 SMNVEV (reference sequence). The CDR3 sequence is CASSLAGAVMNTEAFF. In DNA, the CDR3 is TGTGCCAGCAGTTTAGCGGGGGCCGTGATGAACACTGAAGCTTTCTTT.

The chain links TRBV5-1 to TRBJ1-1; D call uncertain. The CDR3 runs to 13 residues. V lost 0 bases and J lost 11, with 14 bases in between. The germline V gene has CDR1 SGHRS and CDR2 YFSETQ. CDR3 nucleotide sequence: TGCGCCAGCAGCTTGGCCGGCACTGAGGTGGCTTTCTTT. Its protein product is CASSLAGTEVAFF.